The next 17 T cell receptor beta chains were all read from a single sample in a study of blood T cell repertoires in COVID-19. Measured with immunoSEQ multiplex PCR; TCRdb has only the in-frame clones, and not every one. Of more than 140,000 clones in the sample, 70% to 85% were seen once. Sequencing input: peripheral blood. The source of these receptors is a woman between 45 and 65 years old in a cohort sampled during active or convalescent COVID-19.

Notes on this clone: This sequence may be a read error, since a much larger clone differs from it by one base. The chain carries TRBV4-2 and TRBJ2-7; D perhaps matches TRBD2 (6 bases). Germline assignment: CDR1 LGHNA and CDR2 YNFKEQ. The CDR3 spans 12 residues. V was clipped by 4 bases and J by 3 bases, with 7 bases between them. The CDR3 bases are TGTGCCAGCAGCCCCGGGGGCTACGAGCAGTACTTC. Translating gives CASSPGGYEQYF.

The chain employs TRBV7-2 and TRBJ2-3, with 9 bases lining up with TRBD2. Germline CDR1 reads SGHTA; CDR2 reads FQGNSA. With 5 bases clipped from V and 6 bases from J, the junction kept 9 bases outside the gene matches. The CDR3 consists of 15 residues. The CDR3 reads CASSINGLARDTQYF. CDR3 nucleotide sequence: TGTGCCAGCAGCATAAACGGACTAGCGAGGGATACGCAGTATTTT.

J is TRBJ2-5 and V is TRBV6-5; D call uncertain. The CDR3 length is 16 residues. V lost 4 bases, J lost 0 bases, and 15 bases lay in between. Germline V gene data show CDR1 as MNHEY and CDR2 as SVGAGI. This CDR3 reads CASSSAVSVHQETQYF. For the CDR3, the DNA is TGTGCCAGCAGTTCCGCGGTATCTGTGCACCAAGAGACCCAGTACTTC.

The chain recombines TRBV6-5 with TRBJ2-5; a possible D gene is TRBD2 (5 bases). Trimming took off 8 bases at V and 0 bases at J, with 10 bases between the two ends. This CDR3 is built from 13 residues. Germline CDR1 and CDR2: MNHEY and SVGAGI. This chain's CDR3 is CASCFGDQETQYF. The CDR3 DNA reads as TGTGCCAGCTGTTTCGGGGACCAAGAGACCCAGTACTTC.

V usage is TRBV4-3 and J usage is TRBJ1-5; D may be TRBD1 (6 bases). Germline V gene sequence: CDR1 LGHNA, CDR2 YSLEER. V was cut by 0 bases and J by 2 bases, with 11 bases left in between. The length of the CDR3 is 16 residues. Written as DNA, the CDR3 is TGCGCCAGCAGCCAAGATCACAGGGTTGGCAATCAGCCCCAGCATTTT. Protein sequence: CASSQDHRVGNQPQHF.

This clone was detected only once. In DNA form, the CDR3 reads TGTGCCAGCAGCTTTGACAGCTCCAGCTCTGAAGCTTTCTTT. It yields the protein CASSFDSSSSEAFF. The rearrangement links TRBV13 to TRBJ1-1, with D possibly being TRBD1 (5 bases). The V and J ends lost 3 bases and 6 bases respectively, with 14 bases between them. In germline, CDR1 is PRHDT, CDR2 FYEKMQ (reference sequence). This CDR3 comprises 14 residues.

The chain carries TRBV11-2 and TRBJ2-3, with 8 bases fitting TRBD2. With 5 bases clipped from V and 6 bases from J, the junction kept 7 bases outside the gene matches. Germline CDR1 reads SGHAT; CDR2 reads FQNNGV. The CDR3 has 14 residues. This CDR3 reads CASSLGLARDTQYF. CDR3 in DNA: TGTGCCAGCAGCCTAGGACTAGCCAGGGATACGCAGTATTTT.

This clone was detected a few times. CDR3 DNA sequence: TGTGCCAGCAGTTTACGGGGCAATGAGCAGTTCTTC. Protein: CASSLRGNEQFF. The chain carries TRBV12-3 or TRBV12-4 and TRBJ2-1, with a tentative D call TRBD2 (5 bases). V lost 2 bases, J lost 6 bases, and 5 bases lay in between. The length of the CDR3 is 12 residues.

V gene TRBV10-3 combines with J gene TRBJ1-1; 7 positions match TRBD1. The V segment lost 5 bases and the J segment 1 base; nucleotides outside the gene matches: 10. Germline V CDR1 and CDR2: ENHRY, SYGVKD. The CDR3 has 16 residues. CDR3 DNA sequence: TGTGCCATCAGTAATATCTACAGGGGAAAGAACACTGAAGCTTTCTTT. Translation gives CAISNIYRGKNTEAFF.

The chain has TRBV30 and TRBJ2-5; the match to TRBD2 covers 7 bases. This CDR3 contains 13 residues. The J segment lost 5 bases and the V segment lost 2 bases, leaving 5 bases of the junction unmatched. Germline-derived CDR1 and CDR2 are GTSNPN and SVGIG (reference sequence). Written as DNA, the CDR3 is TGTGCCTGGAGTAGGGACGGGGGGGAGACCCAGTACTTC. Protein: CAWSRDGGETQYF.

The chain has TRBV4-1 and TRBJ2-5; the match to TRBD2 covers 10 bases. J lost 5 bases, V lost 0 bases, and 9 bases had no gene match. CDR1 is MGHRA, CDR2 YSYEKL, per germline. This CDR3 is 17 amino acids long. The CDR3 here is CASSQDLQRGGRETQYF. CDR3 nucleotide sequence: TGCGCCAGCAGCCAAGACTTGCAGCGGGGGGGCCGGGAGACCCAGTACTTC.

V is TRBV5-1 and J is TRBJ1-1; D is perhaps TRBD1 (5 bases). The CDR3 is 14 residues long. The germline V gene encodes CDR1 SGHRS and CDR2 YFSETQ. V was trimmed by 2 bases and J by 1 base, leaving 9 bases between them. CDR3 sequence: CASSLQAANTEAFF. DNA of the CDR3: TGCGCCAGCAGCTTACAGGCAGCGAACACTGAAGCTTTCTTT.

This sequence joins TRBV19 and TRBJ1-5; the D gene is possibly TRBD1 (5 bases). V was cut by 6 bases and J by 2 bases, with 5 bases left in between. This CDR3 comprises 12 residues. CDR1 is LNHDA, CDR2 SQIVND, per germline (reference sequence). The CDR3, as DNA: TGTGCCAGTAGAGGGGGCAATCAGCCCCAGCATTTT. Protein product: CASRGGNQPQHF.

The chain has TRBV4-2 and TRBJ1-2; 7 bases are shared with TRBD1. The V gene end was trimmed by 3 bases and the J gene end by 5 bases; junction bases not matched to a gene: 12. CDR3 length: 16 amino acids. CDR1 LGHNA and CDR2 YNFKEQ come from the germline V gene. This CDR3 is CASSQSGGAGGYGYTF. The CDR3 DNA reads as TGTGCCAGCAGCCAGTCAGGCGGGGCAGGGGGATATGGCTACACCTTC.

This sequence joins TRBV24-1 and TRBJ1-5; perhaps TRBD1 as D (5 bases). Germline CDR1 is KGHDR and CDR2 is SFDVKD. V was clipped by 3 bases and J by 7 bases, with 12 bases between them. The CDR3 is made up of 14 amino acids. The CDR3 DNA sequence: TGTGCCACCAGTGATCCAGGGAAAGGGCAGCCCCAGCATTTT. Its translation is CATSDPGKGQPQHF.

The chain carries TRBV7-9 and TRBJ1-1; 8 bases align to TRBD1. With V trimmed by 5 bases and J by 6 bases, 8 bases remained unmatched. This CDR3 has 14 residues. Germline-derived CDR1 and CDR2 are SEHNR and FQNEAQ (reference sequence). CDR3 residues: CASSDVQGAAEAFF. As DNA, the CDR3 is TGTGCCAGCAGCGACGTCCAGGGGGCAGCTGAAGCTTTCTTT.

The chain couples TRBV4-1 to TRBJ2-7; 8 bases are a match to TRBD2. The CDR3 spans 18 residues. Germline values: CDR1 MGHRA, CDR2 YSYEKL. V gave up 4 bases and J gave up 1 base; unmatched junction bases: 15. The CDR3 DNA is TGCGCCAGCAGCCTCGCAATAGCGGGGTCTGTAGGGTCCTACGAGCAGTACTTC. This translates into CASSLAIAGSVGSYEQYF.